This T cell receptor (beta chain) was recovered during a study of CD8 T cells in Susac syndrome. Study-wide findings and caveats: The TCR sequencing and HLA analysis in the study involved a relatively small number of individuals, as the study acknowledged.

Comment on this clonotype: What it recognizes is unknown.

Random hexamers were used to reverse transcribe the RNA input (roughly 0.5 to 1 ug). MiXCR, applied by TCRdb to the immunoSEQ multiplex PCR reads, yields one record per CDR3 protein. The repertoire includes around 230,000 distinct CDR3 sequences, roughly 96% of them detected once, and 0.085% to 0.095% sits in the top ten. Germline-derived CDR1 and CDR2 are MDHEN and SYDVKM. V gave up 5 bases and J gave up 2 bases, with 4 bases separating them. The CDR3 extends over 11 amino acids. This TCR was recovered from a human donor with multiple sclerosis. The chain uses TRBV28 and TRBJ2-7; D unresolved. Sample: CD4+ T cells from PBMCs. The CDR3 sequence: CASSVTYEQYF. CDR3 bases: TGTGCCAGCAGTGTTACCTACGAGCAGTACTTC.